This entry concerns a single TCR beta chain. The sample originates from a study of cytomegalovirus exposure and HLA in healthy donors. The germline V and J ends were trimmed by 3 bases and 4 bases, with 12 bases remaining between them. Germline V gives CDR1 MGHDK, CDR2 SYGVNS. The CDR3 is made up of 14 amino acids. PCR involved 60 Vbeta and 13 Jbeta primers. Clones were sequenced by immunoSEQ multiplex PCR, and TCRdb holds only the in-frame ones, with some missing. The data hold 100,000 to 140,000 clones, with over 65% observed a single time. The rearrangement joins TRBV25-1 to TRBJ1-1; D perhaps matches TRBD1 (6 bases). The sample comprised PBMCs. This receptor was obtained from a woman between 35 and 50 years old in good health and CMV-seropositive. This CDR3 reads CASSDGGLSTEAFF. The CDR3 DNA follows: TGTGCCAGCAGTGACGGGGGGCTGAGCACTGAAGCTTTCTTT.